Listed below are T cell receptor beta chains from one sample, sequenced in a study of cytomegalovirus exposure and HLA in healthy donors. Assay: immunoSEQ multiplex PCR; the TCRdb copy retains only in-frame clones and omits some. Here the sample spans under 80,000 clones, 70% to 90% being singletons. Sequenced material: PBMCs. Source of these receptors: a woman aged 18-29 years in good health and CMV-seronegative. Each CDR3 is given with its conserved first and last residue. A D gene is named only where the DNA matches it firmly. Clone size is shown for a subset of rows, as once, few, many or a class of expanded clone.

size: -
V: TRBV6-6
J: TRBJ2-7
D: TRBD2
CDR3: CASRQTSGRAPYEQYF
DNA: TGTGCCAGCAGACAGACTAGCGGGAGGGCCCCCTACGAGCAGTACTTC

size: once
V: TRBV27
J: TRBJ1-6
D: -
CDR3: CASSLFSGQGTSPLHF
DNA: TGTGCCAGCAGTTTATTCTCGGGTCAGGGGACTTCACCCCTCCACTTT

size: few
V: TRBV14
J: TRBJ1-3
D: -
CDR3: CASSQGRVSHTIYF
DNA: TGTGCCAGCAGCCAGGGCAGGGTGTCGCACACCATATATTTT

size: -
V: TRBV27
J: TRBJ1-1
D: -
CDR3: CASSFDRNTEAFF
DNA: TGTGCCAGCAGCTTTGACAGAAACACTGAAGCTTTCTTT

size: -
V: TRBV6-6
J: TRBJ1-2
D: -
CDR3: CASNPDSNYGYTF
DNA: TGTGCCAGCAACCCGGACAGTAACTATGGCTACACCTTC

size: -
V: TRBV19
J: TRBJ2-5
D: -
CDR3: CASDQGHPGETQYF
DNA: TGTGCCAGTGATCAGGGACACCCGGGGGAGACCCAGTACTTC

size: -
V: TRBV18
J: TRBJ2-6
D: -
CDR3: CASSRLGRRGMPSGANVLTF
DNA: TGTGCCAGCTCACGATTGGGGCGCAGGGGAATGCCCTCTGGGGCCAACGTCCTGACTTTC

size: once
V: TRBV5-4
J: TRBJ2-2
D: -
CDR3: CASSPRGALDTGELFF
DNA: TGTGCCAGCAGCCCCAGGGGGGCTCTTGACACCGGGGAGCTGTTTTTT

size: -
V: TRBV28
J: TRBJ1-2
D: -
CDR3: CATGRPNYGYTF
DNA: TGTGCCACCGGGAGACCTAACTATGGCTACACCTTC

size: -
V: TRBV7-9
J: TRBJ1-4
D: -
CDR3: CASSLEAGVSEKLFF
DNA: TGTGCCAGCAGCTTAGAGGCAGGGGTTAGTGAAAAACTGTTTTTT

size: -
V: TRBV10-2
J: TRBJ2-3
D: -
CDR3: CASSGSALALSTDTQYF
DNA: TGCGCCAGCAGTGGCTCCGCGCTAGCGTTGAGCACAGATACGCAGTATTTT

size: few
V: TRBV5-4
J: TRBJ2-3
D: -
CDR3: CASSLEGVADTQYF
DNA: TGTGCCAGCAGCTTGGAGGGGGTGGCAGATACGCAGTATTTT

size: -
V: TRBV5-1
J: TRBJ1-3
D: -
CDR3: CASSLDRVNTIYF
DNA: TGCGCCAGCAGCTTGGACAGAGTAAACACCATATATTTT

size: -
V: TRBV4-2
J: TRBJ2-2
D: -
CDR3: CASSQDRGAQGAGELFF
DNA: TGTGCCAGCAGCCAAGATAGGGGGGCCCAGGGGGCCGGGGAGCTGTTTTTT

size: -
V: TRBV4-1
J: TRBJ1-4
D: -
CDR3: CASSHPQGTFTTNEKLFF
DNA: TGCGCCAGCAGCCACCCACAGGGCACCTTTACAACTAATGAAAAACTGTTTTTT

size: -
V: TRBV12-5
J: TRBJ2-3
D: TRBD1
CDR3: CASGSGDRDTDTQYF
DNA: TGTGCTAGTGGTTCCGGGGACAGGGACACAGATACGCAGTATTTT

size: -
V: TRBV19
J: TRBJ1-2
D: -
CDR3: CASSPRGAGYTF
DNA: TGTGCCAGTAGTCCCCGGGGGGCTGGCTACACCTTC

size: few
V: TRBV18
J: TRBJ2-7
D: TRBD1
CDR3: CASSPPIGQGGKAYEQYF
DNA: TGTGCCAGCTCACCACCGATCGGACAGGGGGGCAAGGCCTACGAGCAGTACTTC

size: -
V: TRBV5-5
J: TRBJ2-7
D: TRBD2
CDR3: CASSYGLAGASEQYF
DNA: TGTGCCAGCAGCTACGGACTAGCGGGGGCTTCGGAGCAGTACTTC

size: -
V: TRBV27
J: TRBJ2-4
D: TRBD1
CDR3: CASSQQGSRDIQYF
DNA: TGTGCCAGCAGTCAACAGGGGTCAAGAGACATTCAGTACTTC

size: -
V: TRBV23-1
J: TRBJ1-1
D: -
CDR3: CASSQPDMNTEAFF
DNA: TGCGCCAGCAGTCAGCCGGACATGAACACTGAAGCTTTCTTT

size: once
V: TRBV7-6
J: TRBJ1-2
D: -
CDR3: CASSLGTGSYGYTF
DNA: TGTGCCAGCAGCTTGGGAACAGGGAGCTATGGCTACACCTTC

size: -
V: TRBV7-9
J: TRBJ1-5
D: TRBD1
CDR3: CASSYTGVDQPQHF
DNA: TGTGCCAGCAGCTATACAGGGGTCGATCAGCCCCAGCATTTT

size: -
V: TRBV5-1
J: TRBJ2-3
D: TRBD1
CDR3: CASSVQGADTQYF
DNA: TGCGCCAGCAGCGTACAGGGGGCAGATACGCAGTATTTT

size: -
V: TRBV10-1
J: TRBJ2-4
D: TRBD2
CDR3: CASSEGLAGGGNIQYF
DNA: TGCGCCAGCAGTGAGGGACTAGCGGGAGGCGGAAACATTCAGTACTTC

size: -
V: TRBV7-9
J: TRBJ2-5
D: TRBD1
CDR3: CASSLGTGPGETQYF
DNA: TGTGCCAGCAGCCTTGGGACAGGGCCGGGGGAGACCCAGTACTTC

size: -
V: TRBV5-1
J: TRBJ1-1
D: TRBD1
CDR3: CASSVAGGTGTEAFF
DNA: TGCGCCAGCAGCGTCGCAGGGGGAACGGGCACTGAAGCTTTCTTT

size: -
V: TRBV5-1
J: TRBJ1-1
D: -
CDR3: CASSDQGNTEAFF
DNA: TGCGCCAGCAGCGACCAGGGGAACACTGAAGCTTTCTTT

size: -
V: TRBV19
J: TRBJ1-4
D: TRBD1
CDR3: CASIDRAATNEKLFF
DNA: TGTGCCAGTATCGACAGGGCCGCAACTAATGAAAAACTGTTTTTT

size: -
V: TRBV7-2
J: TRBJ2-4
D: TRBD2
CDR3: CASSLDLTSGGTVQYF
DNA: TGTGCCAGCAGCCTCGACCTAACTAGCGGGGGGACAGTTCAGTACTTC

size: -
V: TRBV9
J: TRBJ2-7
D: TRBD2
CDR3: CASSRGLGRGSYEQYF
DNA: TGTGCCAGCAGCCGGGGACTAGGCAGAGGATCCTACGAGCAGTACTTC

size: once
V: TRBV30
J: TRBJ2-7
D: -
CDR3: CAWKRVLSSYEQYF
DNA: TGTGCCTGGAAGCGAGTTTTGAGCTCCTACGAGCAGTACTTC

size: -
V: TRBV28
J: TRBJ1-4
D: -
CDR3: CASSLAGTGRSEKLFF
DNA: TGTGCCAGCAGTTTAGCCGGAACAGGAAGAAGTGAAAAACTGTTTTTT

size: -
V: TRBV4-1
J: TRBJ1-2
D: TRBD1
CDR3: CASSQVVRDRRANYGYTF
DNA: TGCGCCAGCAGCCAAGTTGTCAGGGACAGGAGAGCTAACTATGGCTACACCTTC

size: -
V: TRBV9
J: TRBJ2-1
D: TRBD2
CDR3: CASSVGLGLAGGTYNEQFF
DNA: TGTGCCAGCAGCGTAGGCCTGGGACTAGCGGGAGGGACCTACAATGAGCAGTTCTTC